The 21 T cell receptor beta chains below all came from one sample that was sequenced in a study of Graves' ophthalmopathy and Graves' hyperthyroidism. TCR beta CDR3 regions were amplified from RNA transcripts. A first-round RT-PCR used HTBI primers, followed by a second-round multiplex PCR. TCRdb recomputed calls from the multiplex PCR reads with MiXCR, one row per CDR3 protein. The data hold 500,000 to 600,000 distinct CDR3 sequences, with 35% to 40% observed a single time. Sequenced material: peripheral blood or thyroid tissue (not recorded which). Receptors were obtained from an adult man with Graves' hyperthyroidism.

The CDR3 region is CASSLDRRFSYNSPLHF. The CDR3 DNA reads TGTGCCAGCAGCCTGGACAGGCGATTCTCCTATAATTCACCCCTCCACTTT. The gene calls are TRBV7-2 and TRBJ1-6; TRBD1 matches 7 bases. The V gene end was trimmed by 5 bases and the J gene end by 0 bases; junction bases not matched to a gene: 7. Germline lookup yields CDR1 SGHTA and CDR2 FQGNSA. The CDR3 extends over 17 amino acids.

The V call is TRBV7-9, the J call TRBJ1-6; a possible D gene is TRBD1 (5 bases). Per germline, CDR1 SEHNR and CDR2 FQNEAQ (reference sequence). The CDR3 runs 15 residues. The V end was cut by 5 bases, the J end by 8 bases, with 16 bases between. This chain's CDR3 is CASSVGTRKDSPLHF. The CDR3 DNA reads as TGTGCCAGCAGCGTAGGGACCCGCAAGGATTCACCCCTCCACTTT.

The rearrangement joins TRBV12-3 or TRBV12-4 to TRBJ2-6, with 7 nucleotides matching TRBD2. The CDR3 has 16 residues. V shed 7 bases, J shed 0 bases, and the junction held 6 bases outside the gene matches. CDR3 sequence reads: CASKRGTYSGANVLTF. The CDR3 DNA is TGTGCCAGCAAGCGGGGCACCTACTCTGGGGCCAACGTCCTGACTTTC.

This clonotype was detected ten times or more. The CDR3 DNA reads TGTGCCAGCAGCTTGGGTGGGGTATCACGCGGGGCCAACGTCCTGACTTTC. It translates to CASSLGGVSRGANVLTF. This rearrangement joins TRBV5-5 to TRBJ2-6, with D uncertain. Germline CDR1 reads SGHKS; CDR2 reads YYEKEE (reference sequence). V lost 0 bases and J lost 4, with 14 bases in between. The CDR3 spans 17 residues. Looking up the rest from reference TRBV5-5 and TRBJ2-6 gives the full variable domain: DAGVTQSPTHLIKTRGQQVTLRCSPISGHKSVSWYQQVLGQGPQFIFQYYEKEERGRGNFPDRFSARQFPNYSSELNVNALLLGDSALYLCASSLGGVSRGANVLTFGAGSRLTVL.

This clonotype was detected many times. J is TRBJ1-6 and V is TRBV6-5; maybe TRBD1 (6 bases). CDR3 size: 13 residues. Germline V lookup: CDR1 MNHEY, CDR2 SVGAGI. Trimming stripped 5 bases from V and 6 bases from J, with 8 bases between. CDR3 DNA: TGTGCCAGCAGTGTACAGGGTAATTCACCCCTCCACTTT. This sequence encodes CASSVQGNSPLHF.

The chain couples TRBV7-2 to TRBJ2-3; 10 bases match TRBD2. In germline, CDR1 is SGHTA, CDR2 FQGNSA. This CDR3 comprises 15 residues. V trimming: 4 bases; J trimming: 6 bases; junction bases outside the gene matches: 7. CDR3 protein: CASSSSGGAADTQYF. In DNA form, the CDR3 reads TGTGCCAGCAGCTCAAGCGGGGGGGCCGCGGATACGCAGTATTTT. Looking up the rest from reference TRBV7-2 and TRBJ2-3 gives the full variable domain: GAGVSQSPSNKVTEKGKDVELRCDPISGHTALYWYRQSLGQGLEFLIYFQGNSAPDKSGLPSDRFSAERTGGSVSTLTIQRTQQEDSAVYLCASSSSGGAADTQYFGPGTRLTVL.

Concerning this clonotype: One base away lies a much larger clone, so this may be a sequencing read error. The CDR3 end shows no conserved phenylalanine or tryptophan, and so a read error is likely. V gene TRBV7-2 combines with J gene TRBJ1-1; D is unclear. Germline CDR1 reads SGHTA; CDR2 reads FQGNSA. The germline V and J ends were trimmed by 1 base and 7 bases, with 7 bases remaining between them. This CDR3 comprises 12 residues. CDR3 sequence reads: CASSLVRNEAFV. The CDR3 DNA reads TGTGCCAGCAGCTTAGTGCGAAATGAAGCTTTCGTT.

This clonotype was counted ten times or more. J is TRBJ1-5 and V is TRBV19; TRBD1 matches at 8 bases. Per the germline V gene, CDR1 is LNHDA and CDR2 is SQIVND (reference sequence). This CDR3 is 17 amino acids long. Losses at the gene ends were 5 bases for V and 6 bases for J; bases not matched to a gene: 15. The CDR3: CASSFRPGQGASQPQHF. In nucleotides, the CDR3 is TGTGCCAGTAGTTTCCGCCCCGGACAGGGAGCGAGTCAGCCCCAGCATTTT.

This clonotype has at least ten counts. The chain uses TRBV5-7 and TRBJ2-7; D gene uncertain. TRBV5-7 is an ORF for which the function is uncertain. The CDR3 covers 13 residues. Deletions cut 3 bases from V and 4 bases from J, with 11 bases between. CDR3 nucleotides: TGTGCCAGCAGCTCCCGGTCGGGTTACGAGCAGTACTTC. This gives the protein CASSSRSGYEQYF.

This clonotype was seen more than once but under ten times. A clone one base away is much larger, so this may be a read error. The genes are TRBV29-1 and TRBJ1-2, with D possibly being TRBD1 (6 bases). Germline V gives CDR1 SQVTM, CDR2 ANQGSEA. The CDR3 has 15 amino acids. The CDR3 is CSVEDRGAFGYGYAF. In nucleotides, the CDR3 is TGCAGCGTTGAAGATCGGGGGGCGTTCGGCTATGGCTACGCCTTC.

The chain uses TRBV25-1 and TRBJ2-7; 10 bases agree with TRBD2. CDR1 is MGHDK and CDR2 is SYGVNS in the germline V gene. The CDR3 is made up of 14 amino acids. The CDR3 protein is CARVGSGRIYEQYF. In DNA, the CDR3 is TGTGCTAGAGTCGGTAGCGGGAGGATATACGAGCAGTACTTC.

This clonotype occurred many times. This chain uses TRBV7-8 with TRBJ2-5; the D is unclear. The CDR3 has 12 amino acids. V was pared by 7 bases and J by 9 bases, with 15 bases between. Germline CDR1 SGHVS, CDR2 FQNEAQ. This chain's CDR3 is CASTQGSQAQYF. The DNA for the CDR3 is TGTGCCAGCACCCAAGGGTCTCAGGCCCAGTACTTC.

This clonotype was picked up many times. V usage is TRBV10-3 and J usage is TRBJ1-2, with 7 bases aligning to TRBD1. The CDR3 has 12 amino acids. Trimming at V came to 8 bases and at J to 3 bases, leaving 3 bases not matched to a gene. CDR1 and CDR2 (germline): ENHRY, SYGVKD. The CDR3 bases are TGTGCCATCTCAGGGACAGACTATGGCTACACCTTC. It encodes CAISGTDYGYTF.

The genes are TRBV19 and TRBJ1-5; tentative D call: TRBD1 (6 bases). Germline CDR1 reads LNHDA; CDR2 reads SQIVND (reference sequence). V lost 9 bases and J 5 bases, leaving 20 bases between the germline ends. The CDR3 spans 15 residues. The CDR3 spells CASSLGTRGYQPQHF. CDR3 bases: TGTGCCAGCAGTCTGGGGACCAGGGGTTATCAGCCCCAGCATTTT.

The chain carries TRBV5-1 and TRBJ2-7; D possibly corresponds to TRBD1 (6 bases). Trimming removed 0 bases at V and 0 bases at J, with 10 bases between. CDR3 size: 15 residues. Per germline, CDR1 SGHRS and CDR2 YFSETQ. CDR3 region: CASSLGQDFSYEQYF. CDR3 bases: TGCGCCAGCAGCTTGGGACAGGACTTCTCCTACGAGCAGTACTTC.

This chain uses TRBV7-2 with TRBJ2-3; 9 positions agree with TRBD2. From germline, CDR1 is SGHTA and CDR2 FQGNSA. V dropped 7 bases and J dropped 2; count of bases not matched to a gene: 7. The CDR3 covers 15 residues. CDR3 coding DNA: TGTGCCAGCAATCTCGCGGGGGGGTTCACAGATACGCAGTATTTT. It specifies CASNLAGGFTDTQYF.

V usage is TRBV5-1 and J usage is TRBJ2-2; D is uncertain. The CDR3 length is 16 residues. The V end lost 4 bases, the J end lost 1 base, and 14 bases lay between the germline ends. CDR1 is SGHRS, CDR2 YFSETQ, per germline. The CDR3 nucleotides are TGCGCCAGCAGCCGGGTTTTACAGATGAACACCGGGGAGCTGTTTTTT. Its protein is CASSRVLQMNTGELFF.

This clonotype occurred many times. The chain uses TRBV7-8 and TRBJ2-7; D might be TRBD2 (6 bases). The CDR3 loop spans 13 amino acids. Germline loops: CDR1 SGHVS, CDR2 FQNEAQ. Trimming took 5 bases from V and 5 from J, leaving 13 bases between them. CDR3: CASSTRLDDEQYF. CDR3 nucleotides: TGTGCCAGCAGCACGCGACTAGACGACGAGCAGTACTTC.

Notes on this clonotype: Possible read error: a much larger clone is one base away. This CDR3 is missing its conserved last phenylalanine or tryptophan, likely due to a read error. The chain combines TRBV10-3 with TRBJ1-1; TRBD1 matches 7 bases. Per germline, CDR1 ENHRY and CDR2 SYGVKD. The length of the CDR3 is 15 residues. This chain's CDR3 is CASSETGWVNTEAFL. The CDR3 nucleotides read TGTGCCAGCAGTGAGACAGGGTGGGTGAACACTGAAGCTTTCCTT.

The V gene is TRBV29-1, the J gene TRBJ1-5, with 7 bases fitting TRBD1. This CDR3 is 13 amino acids long. J gave up 5 bases and V 4 bases, and 5 bases lay outside the gene matches. Germline V gives CDR1 SQVTM, CDR2 ANQGSEA. CDR3 bases: TGCAGCGTTGGGGGACAGCCGGATCAGCCCCAGCATTTT. It codes for CSVGGQPDQPQHF.

CDR3 DNA sequence: TGCAGCGGGCAGAACACTAACTATGGCTACACCTTC. Its protein product is CSGQNTNYGYTF. The chain combines TRBV29-1 with TRBJ1-2; D is undetermined. This CDR3 contains 12 residues. Per germline, CDR1 SQVTM and CDR2 ANQGSEA. V gave up 7 bases and J gave up 0 bases, with 9 bases separating them.